This paragraph reports one T cell receptor beta chain. Its target is unknown. The CDR3 covers 16 residues. Germline V CDR1 and CDR2: MNHNY, SVGAGI (reference sequence). Trimming removed 6 bases from V and 3 bases from J; junction bases left unmatched: 10. This sample is drawn from a study of vaccination effects on CD4 cells after COVID-19. CD4+ T cells specific for antigen were expanded with viral peptide pools by the ViraFEST assay before sequencing. A roughly 11-day culture period preceded the isolation of CD4+ T cells. Negative nucleocapsid antibody tests before and after vaccination confirmed no previous SARS-CoV-2 infection. Only in-frame clones appear in the TCRdb table, and some are missing; sequencing was by immunoSEQ multiplex PCR. This sample has 40,000 to 45,000 clones, with around 76% found just once.

This specimen was CD4+ T cells from PBMCs cultured with SARS-CoV-2 spike peptides, taken before COVID-19 vaccination. V gene TRBV6-6 combines with J gene TRBJ2-3; 9 bases line up with TRBD2. The sequence was obtained from a human donor who received a COVID-19 vaccine. This CDR3 reads CASRPTKRGVTDTQYF. The CDR3 nucleotides are TGTGCCAGCAGGCCCACCAAGCGGGGGGTAACAGATACGCAGTATTTT.